This T cell receptor (beta chain) appears in the sequencing data of a study of liver allograft versus peripheral blood T cells. Across the whole study: Repertoires of T cell receptors in transplanted livers were compared with recipients' peripheral blood repertoires. Whole-study results and caveats: There were reportedly differences between T cell receptor repertoires inside liver allografts and those in peripheral blood.

Germline V gives CDR1 DFQATT, CDR2 SNEGSKA (reference sequence). The CDR3 length is 12 residues. Trimming removed 5 bases from V and 14 bases from J; junction bases left unmatched: 9. TCRdb fed the reads into MiXCR, producing one record per CDR3 protein. The sample includes 3,500 to 4,000 distinct CDR3 sequences, around 21% of them seen just once. This clonotype is medium-sized within its sample. Its specificity is not known. The source is a human patient who had a liver transplant. T cells may partly derive from the graft donor. This chain links TRBV20-1 with TRBJ1-6, with 7 bases aligning to TRBD1. CDR3 nucleotides: TGCAGTGCTCAGGACAGGCTTGAGGCCCTCCACTTT. Its protein product is CSAQDRLEALHF.